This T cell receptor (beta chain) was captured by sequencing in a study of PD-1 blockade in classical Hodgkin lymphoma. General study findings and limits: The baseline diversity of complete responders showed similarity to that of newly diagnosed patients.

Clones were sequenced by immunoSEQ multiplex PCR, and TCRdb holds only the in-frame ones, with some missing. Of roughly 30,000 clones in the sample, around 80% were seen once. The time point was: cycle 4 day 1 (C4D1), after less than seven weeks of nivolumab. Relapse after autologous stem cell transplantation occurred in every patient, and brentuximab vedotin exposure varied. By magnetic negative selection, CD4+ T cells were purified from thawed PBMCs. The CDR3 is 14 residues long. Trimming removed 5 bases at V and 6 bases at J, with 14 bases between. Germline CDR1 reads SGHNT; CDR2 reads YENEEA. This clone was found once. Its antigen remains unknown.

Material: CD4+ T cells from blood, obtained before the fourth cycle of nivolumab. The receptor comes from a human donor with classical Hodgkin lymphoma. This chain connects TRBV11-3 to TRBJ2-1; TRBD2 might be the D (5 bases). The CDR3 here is CASSPLSEGNEQFF. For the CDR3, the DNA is TGTGCCAGCAGCCCCCTGAGCGAGGGCAATGAGCAGTTCTTC.